The clone carrying this T cell receptor beta chain was seen many times. The antigen remains unidentified. Amplified TCR beta CDR3 regions derived from RNA transcripts. The TCR CDR3 was amplified in a first-round RT-PCR using the HTBI primer set. TCRdb reprocessed the multiplex PCR reads with MiXCR, giving one entry per CDR3 protein. The sample shows around 420,000 distinct CDR3 sequences, around 13% of them seen only once. These data come from a study of T cells in Graves' hyperthyroidism and ophthalmopathy. V was trimmed by 6 bases and J by 4 bases, leaving 15 bases between them. The CDR3 runs to 14 residues. General study results and limits: A model of 13 V-J pairs discriminated ophthalmopathy from stable hyperthyroidism. Model output signaled ophthalmopathy a median about seven months ahead of onset.

This clonotype was obtained from a woman aged 18 to 35 with Graves' hyperthyroidism. The chain has TRBV12-3 or TRBV12-4 and TRBJ2-5, with a weak D call TRBD2 (6 bases). The sequencing sample was made of blood. The CDR3: CASSPGGGRETQYF. CDR3 coding DNA: TGTGCCAGCAGCCCGGGCGGAGGGAGAGAGACCCAGTACTTC.